This T cell receptor beta chain was captured by sequencing in a study of blood T cell repertoires in COVID-19. Study details: There were acute and convalescent COVID-19 samples, and they came from the United States, Italy and Spain.

Germline CDR1 MNHNS, CDR2 SASEGT. J was trimmed by 5 bases and V by 2 bases; bases with no gene match: 2. The CDR3 loop spans 14 amino acids. Recruits, aged about 18 to 95 years, lived in roughly 22 US areas. The method was immunoSEQ multiplex PCR; TCRdb's version includes in-frame clones alone and lacks a portion of them. The sample consists of around 230,000 clones, 70% to 90% of them appearing once. V gene TRBV6-1 combines with J gene TRBJ2-2; 7 nucleotides agree with TRBD2. The sequence was collected from a woman aged 40 to 55 with acute COVID-19. Source material: PBMCs or T cells enriched from blood (not recorded which). The CDR3 DNA is TGTGCCAGCAGTGAACTAGCGGTAACCGGGGAGCTGTTTTTT. Its translation: CASSELAVTGELFF.